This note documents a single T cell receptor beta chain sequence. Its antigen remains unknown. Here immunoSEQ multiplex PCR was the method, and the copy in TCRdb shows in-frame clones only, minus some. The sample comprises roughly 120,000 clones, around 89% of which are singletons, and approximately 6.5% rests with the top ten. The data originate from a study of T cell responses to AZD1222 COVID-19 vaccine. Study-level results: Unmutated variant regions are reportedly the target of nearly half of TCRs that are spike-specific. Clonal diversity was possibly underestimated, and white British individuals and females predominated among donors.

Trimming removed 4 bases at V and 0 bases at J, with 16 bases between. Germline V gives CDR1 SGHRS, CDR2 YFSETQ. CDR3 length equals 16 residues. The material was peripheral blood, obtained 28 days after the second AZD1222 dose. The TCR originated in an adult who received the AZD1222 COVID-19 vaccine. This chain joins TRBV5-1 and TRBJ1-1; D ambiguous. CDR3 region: CASSPTAVIMNTEAFF. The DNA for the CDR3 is TGCGCCAGCAGCCCAACGGCAGTGATCATGAACACTGAAGCTTTCTTT.